This T cell receptor beta chain was retrieved from a study of T cells in tumors and immune-related adverse events. Method: immunoSEQ multiplex PCR; TCRdb's copy keeps in-frame clones and lacks some. The sample lists tens of thousands of clones; 90% to 95% were seen once. The V gene end was trimmed by 5 bases and the J gene end by 5 bases; junction bases not matched to a gene: 11. The germline gives CDR1 MDHEN, CDR2 SYDVKM. The CDR3 runs 15 residues. The origin of this receptor is a female donor with metastatic renal cell carcinoma. Sample: lymph node tissue, taken from a patient treated with anti-PD-1 therapy. The genes are TRBV28 and TRBJ2-5; TRBD1 aligns across 7 bases. CDR3 DNA: TGTGCCAGCAGTGAGAGACAGGGTGGGACCGAGACCCAGTACTTC. It specifies CASSERQGGTETQYF.